This T cell receptor (beta chain) derives from a study of cytomegalovirus exposure and HLA in healthy donors. 60 Vbeta and 13 Jbeta primers were used in PCR. Per the original data handling: A later analysis counted 65 million to 80 million unique TCR beta chains, about 10 million shared. Data came from immunoSEQ multiplex PCR; TCRdb stores just in-frame clones and leaves some out. The DNA was the basis for D and trimming; V, J and clone size are from that table. The sample yields about 140,000 clones, 75% seen once. Worth noting for this clone: Its antigen is unknown.

Study results and caveats: Among the most significant clusters, several appeared linked to common viral pathogens in a later analysis. Diagnosis of cytomegalovirus status made by the classifier reportedly showed high specificity and sensitivity. Earlier findings revealed that most TCR beta V segments proved productive either about 90% or about 30% of the time.

Germline V gene sequence: CDR1 SNHLY, CDR2 FYNNEI. Trimming took 6 bases from V and 4 from J; bases not matched to a gene: 4. The length of the CDR3 is 14 residues. The chain is built from TRBV2 and TRBJ2-1; 9 bases are a match to TRBD1. Sequencing input: PBMCs. This TCR derives from a young man in good health and CMV-seropositive. CDR3 bases: TGTGCCAGCAGGGGACAGGGAACATACAATGAGCAGTTCTTC. As protein: CASRGQGTYNEQFF.